What follows describes a single T cell receptor beta chain. Its antigen remains undetermined. No much larger clonotype is one base removed from it; base qualities were not supplied. The record originates from a study of T cell responses to AZD1222 COVID-19 vaccine (dated by TCRdb to the early 2020s). Broadly, across the study: A total of under 250 trial participants underwent TCR sequencing, of whom roughly 210 had received two doses of AZD1222 and around 25 had received two doses of the MenACWY control vaccine. Enrollment into the trials was organized by age into subgroups of 18-55, 56-69 and 70-plus years, and those subgroups contained roughly 150, 30 and 60 TCR-sequenced participants, respectively.

The time point label, read with the paper, signifies: about 28 days (+/-7) after the second vaccine dose. AZD1222 recipients whose second dose came at about 4 weeks and those whose second dose came at about 12 weeks were combined into one group, since spike-specific TCR depth and breadth did not differ between the two schedules. Vaccinee samples were obtained from the UK trials COV001 and COV002, which included a single-blind randomized controlled phase 2/3 trial of AZD1222 (ChAdOx1 nCoV-19) in healthy adults. For TCRbeta chain sequencing, PBMC samples from trial participants were taken at day 0 and at day 28 after the second dose. Broad study findings and their caveats: After two AZD1222 doses, spike-specific TCR breadth and depth were significantly higher than at day 0 and than in MenACWY recipients. The whole spike protein was spanned by vaccine-associated CD4 TCRs, and dominant responses were seen in regions 160-218 and 743-854. Reportedly, almost half of the unique spike-specific TCRs recognized epitopes lying outside the regions that are mutated in the B.1.351 and B.1.1.7 variants. Conclusions about previously exposed vaccinees are limited, since just a handful of AZD1222 recipients were seropositive for SARS-CoV-2 at baseline. The 56-69-year group was small, and its depth increase did not reach significance, likely because of low power. Participants were mostly white British, with more females than males. The authors suggested clonal diversity may have been underestimated. Because no samples from the day 14 peak response were available, repertoires could be characterized only after the peak T cell response.

The CDR3 regions of human TCRbeta chains were analyzed by immunosequencing. The authors' analysis ran thus. TCRs in the repertoires were matched against a reference library of SARS-CoV-2-specific TCRs that had been generated with the MIRA antigen-specificity platform. Breadth meant the fraction of unique TCRs that were SARS-CoV-2-associated, whereas depth meant the fraction of total T cells that were SARS-CoV-2-associated. Each spike-specific TCR was assigned to its reactive spike region and to a CD4 or CD8 class using the MIRA data. Log10-transformed breadth and depth values were compared by one-way ANOVA with Sidak's multiple comparisons tests. This is the immuneACCESS table as TCRdb keeps it, with only in-frame sequences that have V and J called. A part of the clones is gone; compared with another copy, unresolved V genes explain less than half, and the rest is unexplained. The DNA gave D and trimming, while V, J and clone size come from that table. In this sample the table shows about 110,000 clones, about 87% of which occur a single time. Around 4.4% of the sample comes from the top ten.

The source of this sequence is an adult who received the AZD1222 COVID-19 vaccine. Sequences were derived from peripheral blood, sampled 28 days after the second AZD1222 dose.

The CDR3 has the sequence CASSNDWGGTEAFF. The DNA sequence is given as TGTGCCAGCAGTAACGACTGGGGCGGCACTGAAGCTTTCTTT. Recombination linked TRBV6-5 to TRBJ1-1, and possibly TRBD1, on 5 matching bases. CDR1 and CDR2, per the germline V gene, are MNHEY and SVGAGI. Cut back by 5 bases and 4 bases, the V and J ends lie 14 bases apart. The CDR3 covers 14 residues, taking in both the cysteine and the phenylalanine. Here the CDR3 DNA is all that survives: 42 bases in frame from base 1.